This T cell receptor beta chain was obtained from a study of CD8 T cells in ankylosing spondylitis (dated by TCRdb to the late 2010s). Regarding the study in general: The study set out to find disease-linked TCR variants by profiling T cell receptor beta repertoires in ankylosing spondylitis patients and healthy donors. Peripheral blood was sampled, and synovial fluid was additionally collected from ankylosing spondylitis patients. The full study cohort was made up of about 25 ankylosing spondylitis patients and some 100 healthy donors.

Sequencing instrument: Illumina HiSeq 2500. Quantitative 5'-RACE with molecular barcodes was the method used to prepare the TCR beta libraries. Per the authors' processing: Disease-linked TCR variants were identified with a new computational method built on a probabilistic model of VDJ rearrangement. Starting from the raw public reads, TCRdb applied fastp trimming at Q25, assembled clones with MiXCR and retained in-frame beta chains. Identical CDR3 protein sequences are pooled into one entry, listed with their most common genes and DNA. The V and J calls follow TCRdb's processing rather than the paper's. In all, the sample holds 85,000 to 100,000 distinct CDR3 sequences, and just under 9% of those were seen once. Of the sample, approximately 5.5% falls within the top ten clones. Summary of the overall study and its limitations: A CD8+ phenotype was shown by the disease-linked clones, which were found at relatively low frequencies in peripheral blood. According to the report, matched synovial fluid samples from ankylosing spondylitis patients were significantly enriched for the disease-linked clones. Some of the motif variants had been reported before in the synovial fluid and blood of reactive arthritis patients, a finding that suggests common disease-initiation mechanisms. Blood from ankylosing spondylitis patients appeared to be characterized by a TCR beta motif composed of under 10 highly homologous amino acid variants.

The CDR1 and CDR2 encoded by the germline V gene are SGHNT and YENEEA. V is clipped by 5 bases and J by 4 bases, and the sequence between their germline boundaries is 16 bases long. The CDR3 runs 15 residues from the cysteine to the phenylalanine. Only the CDR3 portion is preserved as DNA: 45 bases, with reading frame beginning at the first base. This clonotype has at least ten counts. Its antigen remains undetermined. No much larger clone exists at a distance of one base, and base qualities are not known. This chain joins TRBV11-3 to TRBJ2-3; the D segment could be TRBD1, given 5 matching bases. This receptor was identified in a male donor with ankylosing spondylitis or in good health (not recorded which). Specimen: blood, either unsorted or a sorted T cell fraction (not recorded which). The nucleotide sequence reads TGTGCCAGCAGCCCAGGGATCGGTTTTTCAGATACGCAGTATTTT. Its protein product is CASSPGIGFSDTQYF.